This note documents a single T cell receptor beta chain sequence. Its specificity is unknown. The assay that was used to sequence DNA from cultured CD4+ T cells was the Oncomine TCR Beta short-read assay. Via MiXCR, TCRdb re-called the PCR reads, giving one row per CDR3 protein. The data contain 10,000 to 15,000 distinct CDR3 sequences, approximately 60% of them singletons. These data come from a study of vaccination and CD4 T cells after COVID-19. Whole-study context: Two of the convalescents were Hispanic, and convalescents were six males and four females. Study outcomes and limitations: Convalescent patients had 304 of 307 vaccine-specific clones showing spike mono-reactivity. Within the convalescent patients, a median about 89% of the SARS-CoV-2-reactive clones were ones that appeared only post-vaccination.

V lost 0 bases and J lost 5; bases outside the gene matches: 7. Germline CDR1 reads DFQATT; CDR2 reads SNEGSKA (reference sequence). This CDR3 has 14 residues. Stated treatment: roughly 11-day PBMC culture with coronavirus spike peptide pools or control peptides (ViraFEST assay). Each of days 3 and 7 saw half the medium replaced by fresh IL-2 medium. This receptor was identified in a human donor who had recovered from COVID-19. This chain joins TRBV20-1 and TRBJ2-7; 7 bases are shared with TRBD2. Sequenced input: CD4+ T cells from blood, cultured in vitro. The CDR3 region has the DNA TGCAGTGCTAGAGAGGTGGGAGGGCCCGACGAGCAGTACTTC. As protein: CSAREVGGPDEQYF.